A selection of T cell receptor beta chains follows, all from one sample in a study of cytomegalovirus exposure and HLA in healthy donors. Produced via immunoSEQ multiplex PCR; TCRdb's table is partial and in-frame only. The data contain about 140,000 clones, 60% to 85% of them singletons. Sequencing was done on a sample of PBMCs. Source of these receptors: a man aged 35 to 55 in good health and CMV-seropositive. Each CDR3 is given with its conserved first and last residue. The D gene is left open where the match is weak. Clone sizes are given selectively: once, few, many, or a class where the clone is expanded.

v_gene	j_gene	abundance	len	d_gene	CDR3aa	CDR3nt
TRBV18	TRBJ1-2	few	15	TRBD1	CASSPLRDRGNGYTF	TGTGCCAGCTCACCACTTCGGGACAGGGGTAATGGCTACACCTTC
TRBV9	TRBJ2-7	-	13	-	CASSEGLLYEQYF	TGTGCCAGCAGCGAGGGACTCCTCTACGAGCAGTACTTC
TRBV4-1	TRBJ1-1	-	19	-	CASSHSYPLRGTGSTEAFF	TGCGCCAGCAGCCATAGTTACCCACTACGGGGGACCGGGAGCACTGAAGCTTTCTTT
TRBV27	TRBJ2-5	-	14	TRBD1	CASSISGQWETQYF	TGTGCCAGCAGTATATCGGGACAGTGGGAGACCCAGTACTTC
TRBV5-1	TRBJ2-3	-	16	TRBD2	CASSRTSGTSTDTQYF	TGCGCCAGCAGCCGGACTAGCGGGACGAGCACAGATACGCAGTATTTT
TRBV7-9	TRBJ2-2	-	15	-	CASRPRGQNTGELFF	TGTGCCAGCAGACCCAGGGGCCAGAACACCGGGGAGCTGTTTTTT
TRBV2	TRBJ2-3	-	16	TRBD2	CASSVQWGGSTDTQYF	TGTGCCAGCAGTGTGCAGTGGGGGGGGAGCACAGATACGCAGTATTTT
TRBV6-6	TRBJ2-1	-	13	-	CASRNMSPGEQFF	TGTGCCAGCAGAAACATGAGTCCCGGGGAGCAGTTCTTC
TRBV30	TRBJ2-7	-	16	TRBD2	CAWREPGLAAPYEQYF	TGTGCCTGGAGAGAACCGGGACTAGCCGCACCCTACGAGCAGTACTTC
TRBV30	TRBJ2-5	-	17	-	CALRRWTGVFRQETQYF	TGTGCCTTAAGACGCTGGACGGGAGTTTTCCGACAAGAGACCCAGTACTTC
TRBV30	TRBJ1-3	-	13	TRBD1	CAWRGQGEGTIYF	TGTGCCTGGAGAGGACAGGGGGAGGGCACCATATATTTT
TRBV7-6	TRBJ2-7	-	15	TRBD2	CASSRLAEGSYEQYF	TGTGCCAGCAGCCGACTAGCGGAGGGCTCCTACGAGCAGTACTTC
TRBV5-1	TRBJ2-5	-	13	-	CASRAGPQETQYF	TGCGCCAGCAGGGCGGGGCCCCAAGAGACCCAGTACTTC
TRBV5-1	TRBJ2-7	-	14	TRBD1	CASSPWTGTYEQYF	TGCGCCAGCAGCCCGTGGACAGGGACCTACGAGCAGTACTTC
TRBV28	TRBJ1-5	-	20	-	CASSFSRRVWGDFSNQPQHF	TGTGCCAGCAGTTTTTCGCGAAGAGTATGGGGGGATTTTAGCAATCAGCCCCAGCATTTT
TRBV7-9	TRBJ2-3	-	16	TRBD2	CASSLTPSGRTDTQYF	TGTGCCAGCAGCTTAACTCCTAGCGGGAGAACAGATACGCAGTATTTT
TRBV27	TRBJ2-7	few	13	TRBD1	CASSDRGAREQYF	TGTGCCAGCTCGGACAGGGGGGCTCGGGAGCAGTACTTC
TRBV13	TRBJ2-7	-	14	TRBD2	CASSVSGGTYEQYF	TGTGCCAGCAGCGTTAGCGGGGGGACCTACGAGCAGTACTTC
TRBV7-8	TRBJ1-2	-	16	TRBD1	CASSLLGQGARGGYTF	TGTGCCAGCAGCTTACTAGGACAGGGGGCGCGGGGTGGCTACACCTTC
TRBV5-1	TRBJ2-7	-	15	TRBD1	CASSVTGTGVYEQYF	TGCGCCAGCAGCGTGACCGGGACAGGCGTCTACGAGCAGTACTTC
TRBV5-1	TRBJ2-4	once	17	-	CASSLRQAGGAKNIQYF	TGCGCCAGCAGCCTTCGACAAGCCGGGGGAGCCAAAAACATTCAGTACTTC